This T cell receptor (beta chain) was obtained from a study of vaccination and CD4 T cells after COVID-19. For the study at large: After nasal swab PCR-confirmed SARS-CoV-2, 8 to 10 convalescents had mild disease and one severe.

By share, this clonotype counts as medium-sized. Its antigen is currently unknown. Trimming at V came to 5 bases and at J to 4 bases, leaving 12 bases not matched to a gene. Germline CDR1 is SGHTA and CDR2 is FQGNSA. The CDR3 has 16 amino acids. General study results and limits: Although the median of SARS-CoV-2-reactive clonotypes rose from approximately 21 to 38, the change was not significant.

The Oncomine TCR Beta short-read assay was what sequenced the DNA obtained from cultured CD4+ T cells. TCRdb used MiXCR to reprocess the PCR reads, holding one entry per CDR3 protein. The data contain 20,000 to 25,000 distinct CDR3 sequences, about 33% of them seen just once; the ten biggest clones take up about an eighth. Stated time point: late sampling 161 to 241 days after vaccination in a few convalescent patients. Treatment: approximately nine-day PBMC culture with coronavirus spike peptide pools or control peptides (ViraFEST assay). With peptide pools, ViraFEST first expanded antigen-specific T cells and afterwards sequenced their TCRs.

The chain is built from TRBV7-2 and TRBJ2-3; 7 bases map to TRBD2. This specimen consisted of CD4+ T cells from blood, cultured in vitro, obtained about 7 months after SARS-CoV-2 vaccination. The clonotype was recovered from a human donor who had recovered from COVID-19. CDR3 sequence: CASSQRGGSIPDTQYF. The CDR3 DNA sequence: TGTGCCAGCAGCCAGAGGGGCGGGAGTATCCCAGATACGCAGTATTTT.